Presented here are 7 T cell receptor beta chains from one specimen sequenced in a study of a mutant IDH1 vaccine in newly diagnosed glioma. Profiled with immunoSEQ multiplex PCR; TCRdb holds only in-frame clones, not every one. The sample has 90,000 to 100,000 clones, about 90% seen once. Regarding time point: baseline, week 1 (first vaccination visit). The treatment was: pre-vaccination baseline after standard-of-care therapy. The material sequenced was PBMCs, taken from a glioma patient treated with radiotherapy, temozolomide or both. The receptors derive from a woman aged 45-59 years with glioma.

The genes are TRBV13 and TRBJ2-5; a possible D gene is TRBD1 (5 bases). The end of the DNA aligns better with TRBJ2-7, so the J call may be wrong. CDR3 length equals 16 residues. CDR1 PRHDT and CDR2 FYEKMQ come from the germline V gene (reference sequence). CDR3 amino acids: CASSLEGRGRSHEQYF. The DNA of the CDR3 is TGTGCCAGCAGCTTAGAGGGAAGGGGTAGGTCCCACGAGCAGTACTTC.

The CDR3 spells CSVESDSLYEQYF. In DNA, the CDR3 is TGCAGCGTTGAGTCGGACAGCCTATACGAGCAGTACTTC. The chain has TRBV29-1 and TRBJ2-5; the D gene is possibly TRBD1 (6 bases). TRBJ2-7 explains the end of the DNA better; the J call may be wrong. The germline CDR1 and CDR2 sequences are SQVTM and ANQGSEA. There are 13 residues in the CDR3.

As DNA, the CDR3 is TGTGCCAGCAGCGTATCGAGGACTAGCGGGACCTACGAGCAGTACTTC. This gives the protein CASSVSRTSGTYEQYF. The chain links TRBV9 to TRBJ2-7, with 12 bases matching TRBD2. Unmatched junction bases numbered 4, after V lost 1 base and J lost 2 bases. Germline V gene sequence: CDR1 SGDLS, CDR2 YYNGEE. This CDR3 contains 16 residues.

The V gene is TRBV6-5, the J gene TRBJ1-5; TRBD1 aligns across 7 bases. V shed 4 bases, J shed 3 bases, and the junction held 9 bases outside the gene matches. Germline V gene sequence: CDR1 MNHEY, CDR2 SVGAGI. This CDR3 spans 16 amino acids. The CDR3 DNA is TGTGCCAGCAGTTCCCTACAGGGGAAGGTCAATCAGCCCCAGCATTTT. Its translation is CASSSLQGKVNQPQHF.

The chain's CDR3 is CASSLNLYPEAFF. CDR3 in DNA: TGTGCCAGCAGCTTGAACCTGTACCCCGAAGCTTTCTTT. V and J are TRBV5-5 and TRBJ1-1; D gene uncertain. Trimming removed 1 base from V and 8 bases from J, with 12 bases in between. The CDR3 sequence is 13 residues long. Germline CDR1 reads SGHKS; CDR2 reads YYEKEE (reference sequence).

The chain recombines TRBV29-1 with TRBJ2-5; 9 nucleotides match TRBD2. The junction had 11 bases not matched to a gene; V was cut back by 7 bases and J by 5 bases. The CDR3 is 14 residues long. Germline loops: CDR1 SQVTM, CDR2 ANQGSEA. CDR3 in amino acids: CSERTIAGEETQYF. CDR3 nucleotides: TGCAGCGAACGGACTATAGCGGGAGAGGAGACCCAGTACTTC.

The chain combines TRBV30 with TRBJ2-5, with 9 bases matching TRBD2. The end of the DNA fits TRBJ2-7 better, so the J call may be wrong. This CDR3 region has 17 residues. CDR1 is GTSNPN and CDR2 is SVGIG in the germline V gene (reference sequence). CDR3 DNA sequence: TGTGCCTGGAGTGTACTTGGCGGGAGGGCCAAGAACTACGAGCAGTACTTC. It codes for CAWSVLGGRAKNYEQYF.